This T cell receptor (beta chain) was found in a study of PD-1 blockade in classical Hodgkin lymphoma. Germline V CDR1 and CDR2: LNHDA, SQIVND (reference sequence). The CDR3 has 15 amino acids. Time point: newly diagnosed, previously untreated cHL patient sample. Assay used: immunoSEQ multiplex PCR; TCRdb lists only in-frame clones, some missing. This table holds around 26,000 clones, about 93% found once. On this clone itself: One end of the junction does not line up with germline, which may come from a read error.

The rearrangement uses TRBV19 and TRBJ1-2; D possibly corresponds to TRBD1 (5 bases). The TCR comes from a human donor with classical Hodgkin lymphoma. What was sequenced was peripheral blood mononuclear cells (PBMCs). The CDR3 nucleotides read TGTGCCAGCAGTATTCGCCCGGGAGACCGGGGCGGCTACACCTTC. This codes for CASSIRPGDRGGYTF.